This T cell receptor beta chain originates from a study of T cell responses to AZD1222 COVID-19 vaccine. General study points: Seropositive status at baseline applied to only a handful of AZD1222 recipients. Nearly half of unique spike-specific TCRs reportedly avoided B.1.351 and B.1.1.7 mutated regions. Females made up more of the donors, who were largely white British, and clonal diversity may have come out too low.

Comments on this clone: Its antigen is currently unknown.

Second doses at about 4 or about 12 weeks were pooled. The assay was immunoSEQ multiplex PCR, and TCRdb's table has in-frame clones only and misses some. The table records approximately 300,000 clones, approximately 94% of them present only once. The CDR3 loop spans 13 amino acids. Between the trimmed V and J ends, which lost 4 bases and 8 bases, there was a span of 12 bases. Per germline, CDR1 MGHRA and CDR2 YSYEKL. The chain links TRBV4-1 to TRBJ1-3; TRBD1 is a possible D gene (5 bases). The TCR sequence derives from an adult who received the AZD1222 COVID-19 vaccine. The sequencing here drew on peripheral blood, taken 28 days after the second AZD1222 dose. The chain's CDR3 is CASSRRGADTIYF. The CDR3 DNA sequence: TGCGCCAGCAGCCGAAGGGGAGCGGACACCATATATTTT.